The 17 T cell receptor beta chains presented below share a single source sample, sequenced in a study of OX40 agonist ivuxolimab in advanced cancers. The receptor library was made with the immunoSEQ multiplex PCR assay. TCRdb stores this immuneACCESS table with in-frame sequences only. Part of the clones is absent; in the studies checked, under half of the shortfall reflects unresolved V genes, and no reason is known for the rest. The sample data list 65,000 to 75,000 clones, and approximately 89% of these were observed just once. In total, the top ten clones hold 0.85% to 1.2% of the sample. Material: CD4+ or CD8+ T cells sorted from blood, obtained in a trial of the OX40 agonist ivuxolimab. The receptors originated from an adult with an advanced solid tumor such as melanoma, head and neck, liver or kidney cancer.

The chain links TRBV6-1 to TRBJ1-1, with 11 nucleotides matching TRBD1. Germline CDR1 and CDR2: MNHNS and SASEGT. The junction had 6 bases not matched to a gene; V was cut back by 10 bases and J by 2 bases. This CDR3 is 14 amino acids long. Here the CDR3 DNA reads TGTGCCACCGGACAGGGGGCGCGTAACACTGAAGCTTTCTTT. As protein: CATGQGARNTEAFF.

The chain has TRBV21-1 and TRBJ1-2; the table's D gene call, TRBD1, was not cross checked with the DNA. TRBV21-1 is a recognized pseudogene. The CDR3 loop spans 13 amino acids. CDR3 nucleotide sequence: TGTGCCAGCAGCAAACAGGGTCTACGTGGCTACACCTTC. Protein sequence: CASSKQGLRGYTF.

The chain carries TRBV6-1 and TRBJ1-6; D perhaps matches TRBD1 (6 bases). V lost 1 base and J 0 bases, leaving 10 bases between the germline ends. This CDR3 comprises 17 residues. Per germline, CDR1 MNHNS and CDR2 SASEGT. As DNA, the CDR3 is TGTGCCAGCAGTGAAGTAGGGGGGAGCTCCTATAATTCACCCCTCCACTTT. It is translated as CASSEVGGSSYNSPLHF.

This clone has only one observation. This sequence joins TRBV4-1 and TRBJ2-1; 8 bases map to TRBD2. Trimming at V came to 0 bases and at J to 0 bases, leaving 10 bases not matched to a gene. The CDR3 contains 19 residues. The germline V gene has CDR1 MGHRA and CDR2 YSYEKL. The CDR3 is CASSQEIGGAVGSYNEQFF. The CDR3 nucleotides are TGCGCCAGCAGCCAAGAAATCGGGGGGGCCGTTGGCTCCTACAATGAGCAGTTCTTC.

This chain links TRBV6-1 with TRBJ1-6, with 7 nucleotides matching TRBD1. There are 14 residues in the CDR3. Germline V gives CDR1 MNHNS, CDR2 SASEGT. Trimming removed 4 bases from V and 9 bases from J; junction bases left unmatched: 6. DNA of the CDR3: TGTGCCAGCAGTGGTGGGGCAGGGGGTTCACCCCTCCACTTT. This encodes CASSGGAGGSPLHF.

The V and J genes are TRBV6-1 and TRBJ1-3; D is unresolved. Per the germline V gene, CDR1 is MNHNS and CDR2 is SASEGT. The CDR3 runs 16 residues. Trimming removed 0 bases from V and 0 bases from J, with 9 bases in between. CDR3 nucleotide sequence: TGTGCCAGCAGTGAAGCGGAACTGTCCTCTGGAAACACCATATATTTT. This gives the protein CASSEAELSSGNTIYF.

The chain is built from TRBV7-6 and TRBJ2-5; D tentatively reads TRBD1 or TRBD2 (5 bases each). The CDR3 loop spans 15 amino acids. Trimming cost V 4 bases and J 2 bases, with 14 bases left between them. CDR1 is SGHVS and CDR2 is FNYEAQ in the germline V gene. CDR3 amino acids: CASSSYPGRQETQYF. CDR3 nucleotide sequence: TGTGCCAGCAGCTCCTACCCGGGACGGCAAGAGACCCAGTACTTC. Drawing the rest from reference TRBV7-6 and TRBJ2-5, the complete variable domain is GAGVSQSPRYKVTKRGQDVALRCDPISGHVSLYWYRQALGQGPEFLTYFNYEAQQDKSGLPNDRFSAERPEGSISTLTIQRTEQRDSAMYRCASSSYPGRQETQYFGPGTRLLVL.

This chain joins TRBV19 and TRBJ1-2; D is unresolved. V was trimmed by 5 bases and J by 1 base, leaving 8 bases between them. The CDR3 runs 13 residues. Germline V gives CDR1 LNHDA, CDR2 SQIVND (reference sequence). The CDR3 here is CASSWQDNYGYTF. The CDR3 DNA reads as TGTGCCAGTAGTTGGCAGGATAACTATGGCTACACCTTC.

V and J are TRBV2 and TRBJ2-3; TRBD2 matches at 9 bases. This CDR3 is 22 amino acids long. The V segment lost 7 bases and the J segment 0 bases; nucleotides outside the gene matches: 26. Germline values: CDR1 SNHLY, CDR2 FYNNEI. The CDR3 is CASKGRTTGLVSSGASTDTQYF. CDR3 in DNA: TGTGCCAGCAAAGGGAGGACTACAGGGCTCGTCTCTAGCGGGGCTAGCACAGATACGCAGTATTTT.

This chain uses TRBV6-6 with TRBJ1-1, with D tentatively TRBD1 (6 bases). The V gene lost 6 bases and the J gene lost 4 bases, with 15 bases spanning the gap. The CDR3 runs 14 residues. Germline assignment: CDR1 MNHNY and CDR2 SVGAGI (reference sequence). CDR3 amino acids: CASRKQGGGTEAFF. DNA of the CDR3: TGTGCCAGCAGGAAACAAGGGGGTGGCACTGAAGCTTTCTTT.

The gene calls are TRBV6-1 and TRBJ2-7; D call uncertain. V was cut by 5 bases and J by 4 bases, with 12 bases left in between. The CDR3 totals 13 residues. The germline CDR1 and CDR2 sequences are MNHNS and SASEGT. Written as DNA, the CDR3 is TGTGCCAGCAGTTCTAATAATCTTTACGAGCAGTACTTC. Its protein product is CASSSNNLYEQYF.

The V call is TRBV5-1, the J call TRBJ2-7, with TRBD1 matching 8 bases. The CDR3 totals 14 residues. V trimming: 4 bases; J trimming: 2 bases; junction bases outside the gene matches: 5. From germline, CDR1 is SGHRS and CDR2 YFSETQ. This chain's CDR3 is CASSPGQEAYEQYF. Written as DNA, the CDR3 is TGCGCCAGCAGCCCGGGACAGGAGGCCTACGAGCAGTACTTC.

The chain couples TRBV30 to TRBJ2-2; 8 positions match TRBD2. This CDR3 is 16 amino acids long. V dropped 3 bases and J dropped 1; count of bases not matched to a gene: 7. CDR1 and CDR2 (germline): GTSNPN, SVGIG (reference sequence). CDR3 coding DNA: TGTGCCTGGAGGGAAACTAGCGGAGGGAACACCGGGGAGCTGTTTTTT. Its protein is CAWRETSGGNTGELFF.

The chain carries TRBV6-1 and TRBJ1-2; TRBD1 matches at 10 bases. After removal of 6 bases from V and 1 base from J, the junction contained 2 bases not matched to a gene. Germline-derived CDR1 and CDR2 are MNHNS and SASEGT. The length of the CDR3 is 14 residues. CDR3 region: CASRGTGDNYGYTF. The DNA for the CDR3 is TGTGCCAGCAGGGGGACAGGGGATAACTATGGCTACACCTTC.

The rearrangement links TRBV7-8 to TRBJ2-2; D remains unclear. With 2 bases removed from V and 5 bases from J, the gap between germline ends came to 9 bases. This CDR3 is built from 14 residues. Germline values: CDR1 SGHVS, CDR2 FQNEAQ. The CDR3 nucleotides read TGTGCCAGCAGCTTAAGAGATGGAACCGGGGAGCTGTTTTTT. Amino acids: CASSLRDGTGELFF. Together with reference TRBV7-8 and TRBJ2-2, the CDR3 gives the full variable domain: GAGVSQSPRYKVAKRGQDVALRCDPISGHVSLFWYQQALGQGPEFLTYFQNEAQLDKSGLPSDRFFAERPEGSVSTLKIQRTQQEDSAVYLCASSLRDGTGELFFGEGSRLTVL.

The genes are TRBV10-2 and TRBJ2-5; D possibly corresponds to TRBD2 (6 bases). Germline assignment: CDR1 WSHSY and CDR2 SAAADI. The CDR3 length is 15 residues. Trimming removed 2 bases from V and 2 bases from J, with 12 bases in between. Here the CDR3 DNA reads TGCGCCAGCAGTGAGGGGACTGTACCACAAGAGACCCAGTACTTC. As protein: CASSEGTVPQETQYF.

The rearrangement links TRBV5-1 to TRBJ1-4, with 7 positions matching TRBD1. The CDR3 loop spans 17 amino acids. From germline, CDR1 is SGHRS and CDR2 YFSETQ. With 0 bases clipped from V and 7 bases from J, the junction kept 12 bases outside the gene matches. As DNA, the CDR3 is TGCGCCAGCAGCTTGGGTGCCTCAGGGGGTGGTACTGAAAAACTGTTTTTT. Its protein product is CASSLGASGGGTEKLFF.